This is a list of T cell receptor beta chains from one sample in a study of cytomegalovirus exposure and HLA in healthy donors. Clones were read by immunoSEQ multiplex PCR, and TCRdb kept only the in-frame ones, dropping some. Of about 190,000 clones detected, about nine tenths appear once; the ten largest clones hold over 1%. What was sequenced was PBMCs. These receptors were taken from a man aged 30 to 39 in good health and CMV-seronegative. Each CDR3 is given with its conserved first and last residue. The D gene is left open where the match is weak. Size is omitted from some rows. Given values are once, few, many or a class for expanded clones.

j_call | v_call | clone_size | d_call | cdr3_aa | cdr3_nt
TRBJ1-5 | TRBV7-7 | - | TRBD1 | CASSFGQGDNLSNQPQHF | TGTGCTAGCAGTTTCGGACAGGGTGATAATTTAAGCAATCAGCCCCAGCATTTT
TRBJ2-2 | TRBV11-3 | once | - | CASSLSGPDFGELFF | TGTGCCAGCAGCTTAAGCGGGCCGGACTTTGGGGAGCTGTTTTTT
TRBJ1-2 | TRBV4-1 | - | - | CASSQAETNYGYTF | TGCGCCAGCAGCCAAGCCGAAACAAACTATGGCTACACCTTC
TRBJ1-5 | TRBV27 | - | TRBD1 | CASSLSRGTGTNFYQPQHF | TGTGCCAGCAGTTTATCCAGGGGGACAGGGACGAATTTCTATCAGCCCCAGCATTTT
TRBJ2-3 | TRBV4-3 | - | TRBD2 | CASSLGSGGYTDTQYF | TGCGCCAGCAGCCTAGGTAGCGGGGGTTACACAGATACGCAGTATTTT
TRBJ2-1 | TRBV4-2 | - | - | CASSPGMAEQFF | TGTGCCAGCAGCCCGGGGATGGCTGAGCAGTTCTTC
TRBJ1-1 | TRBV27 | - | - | CASSAGEHTEAFF | TGTGCCAGCAGTGCAGGGGAGCACACTGAAGCTTTCTTT
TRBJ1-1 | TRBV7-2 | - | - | CASSLGRVNTEAFF | TGTGCCAGCAGCTTGGGCAGGGTGAATACTGAAGCTTTCTTT
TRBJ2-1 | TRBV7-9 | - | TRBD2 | CASSRAPSGTPYNEQFF | TGTGCCAGCAGCCGAGCGCCCAGCGGGACTCCCTACAATGAGCAGTTCTTC
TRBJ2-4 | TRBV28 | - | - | CASIGLSRPPWVQYF | TGTGCCAGCATCGGGTTGTCCCGACCCCCTTGGGTTCAGTACTTC
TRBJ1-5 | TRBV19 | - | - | CASSLGGRDQPQHF | TGTGCCAGTAGTTTGGGGGGGAGAGATCAGCCCCAGCATTTT
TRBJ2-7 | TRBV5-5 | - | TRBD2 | CASSFGAGAYEQYF | TGTGCCAGCAGCTTTGGCGCGGGGGCCTACGAGCAGTACTTC
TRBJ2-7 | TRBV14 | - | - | CASSPLTGLFYEQYF | TGTGCCAGCAGCCCTTTGACAGGTCTCTTCTACGAGCAGTACTTC
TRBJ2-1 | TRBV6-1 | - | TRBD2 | CASSVKLGLAGVSEQFF | TGTGCCAGCAGTGTTAAGTTGGGACTAGCGGGAGTAAGTGAGCAGTTCTTC
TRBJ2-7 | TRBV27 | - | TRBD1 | CASSPSGQSYEQYF | TGTGCCAGCAGTCCTTCGGGACAGTCCTACGAGCAGTACTTC
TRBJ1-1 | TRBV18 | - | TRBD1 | CASSPTTGGTEAFF | TGTGCCAGCTCACCGACGACAGGGGGGACTGAAGCTTTCTTT
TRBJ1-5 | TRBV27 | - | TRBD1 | CASSQQGSNQPQHF | TGTGCCAGCAGTCAACAGGGGAGCAATCAGCCCCAGCATTTT
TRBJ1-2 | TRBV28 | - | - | CASSSGDGYGYTF | TGTGCCAGCAGTTCCGGGGATGGCTATGGCTACACCTTC
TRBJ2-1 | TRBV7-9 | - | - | CASSYRLNNEQFF | TGTGCCAGCAGCTACCGACTGAACAATGAGCAGTTCTTC
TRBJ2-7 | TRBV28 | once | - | CASSRPPYEQYF | TGTGCCAGCAGCCGTCCCCCCTACGAGCAGTACTTC
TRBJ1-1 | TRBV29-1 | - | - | CSVHEIRVKNTEAFF | TGCAGCGTTCACGAGATCAGGGTCAAGAACACTGAAGCTTTCTTT
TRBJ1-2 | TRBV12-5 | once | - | CASAMGLSYGYTF | TGTGCTAGTGCCATGGGCCTGTCTTATGGCTACACCTTC
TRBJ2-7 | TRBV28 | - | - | CASSHTPSRYEQYF | TGTGCCAGCAGTCATACCCCATCCAGGTACGAGCAGTACTTC
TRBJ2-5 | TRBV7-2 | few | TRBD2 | CASSLDGRTIETQYF | TGTGCCAGCAGCTTAGACGGGAGGACCATTGAGACCCAGTACTTC
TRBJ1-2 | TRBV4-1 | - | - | CASSQDSRDTPYGYTF | TGCGCCAGCAGCCAAGATAGCCGGGACACACCCTATGGCTACACCTTC
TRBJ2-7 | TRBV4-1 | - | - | CASSQGHGGNHEQYF | TGCGCCAGCAGCCAAGGTCATGGAGGGAACCACGAGCAGTACTTC
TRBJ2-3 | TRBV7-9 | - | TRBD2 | CSSSLAVTDTQYF | TGTTCCAGCAGTCTAGCGGTTACAGATACGCAGTATTTT
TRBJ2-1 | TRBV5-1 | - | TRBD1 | CASSFRDRGGNEQFF | TGCGCCAGCAGCTTCCGGGACAGGGGAGGGAATGAGCAGTTCTTC
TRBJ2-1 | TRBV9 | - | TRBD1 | CASSGRDRGYEQFF | TGTGCCAGCAGCGGCCGGGACAGGGGCTATGAGCAGTTCTTC
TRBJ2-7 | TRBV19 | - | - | CASTVSYEQYF | TGTGCCAGTACCGTTTCCTACGAGCAGTACTTC
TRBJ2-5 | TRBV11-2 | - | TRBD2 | CASSISGGQGETQYF | TGTGCCAGCAGCATCAGCGGGGGGCAGGGGGAGACCCAGTACTTC
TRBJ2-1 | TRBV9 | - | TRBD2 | CASSPEVAGGRVEQFF | TGTGCCAGCAGCCCCGAGGTAGCGGGAGGCAGGGTTGAGCAGTTCTTC
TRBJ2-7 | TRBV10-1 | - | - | CASSDRTEVHEQYF | TGCGCCAGCAGTGATAGGACAGAGGTCCACGAGCAGTACTTC
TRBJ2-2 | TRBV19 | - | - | CASSIMGAGELFF | TGTGCCAGTAGTATAATGGGGGCAGGGGAGCTGTTTTTT
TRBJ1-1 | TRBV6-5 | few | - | CASSHQRGTEAFF | TGTGCCAGCAGCCACCAACGCGGCACTGAAGCTTTCTTT
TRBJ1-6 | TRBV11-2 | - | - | CASSLDQVINSPLHF | TGTGCCAGCAGCTTAGATCAGGTTATAAATTCACCCCTCCACTTT
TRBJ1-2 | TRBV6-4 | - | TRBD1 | CASSDSSWTGDYGYTF | TGTGCCAGCAGTGACTCCTCCTGGACAGGGGACTATGGCTACACCTTC
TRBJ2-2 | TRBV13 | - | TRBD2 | CASSLATRETPNTGELFF | TGTGCCAGCAGCTTAGCCACGCGGGAGACCCCGAACACCGGGGAGCTGTTTTTT
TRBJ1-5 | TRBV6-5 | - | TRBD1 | CASSFTQGTNQPQHF | TGTGCCAGCAGTTTCACACAGGGGACCAATCAGCCCCAGCATTTT
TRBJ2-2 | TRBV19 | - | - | CASSLRQGWNTGELFF | TGTGCCAGTAGTCTTCGGCAGGGGTGGAACACCGGGGAGCTGTTTTTT
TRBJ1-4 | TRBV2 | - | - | CASSERDMNEKLFF | TGTGCCAGCAGTGAACGGGATATGAATGAAAAACTGTTTTTT
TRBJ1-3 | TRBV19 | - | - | CASSATTGSGNTIYF | TGTGCCAGTAGTGCAACCACAGGGTCTGGAAACACCATATATTTT
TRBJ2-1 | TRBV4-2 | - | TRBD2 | CASSQVGLADIYNEQFF | TGTGCCAGCAGCCAAGTGGGACTAGCGGATATCTACAATGAGCAGTTCTTC
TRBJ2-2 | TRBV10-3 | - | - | CATNQGAGTRTGELFF | TGTGCCACGAATCAAGGCGCAGGGACAAGGACCGGGGAGCTGTTTTTT
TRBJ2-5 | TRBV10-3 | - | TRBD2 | CAISERSGGVETQYF | TGTGCCATCAGTGAGCGTAGCGGGGGGGTAGAGACCCAGTACTTC
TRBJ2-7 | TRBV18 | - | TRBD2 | CASSQTSGEGYEQYF | TGTGCCAGCTCACAAACTAGCGGAGAGGGGTACGAGCAGTACTTC
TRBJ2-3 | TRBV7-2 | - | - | CASSQTRSTDTQYF | TGTGCCAGCAGTCAGACACGTAGCACAGATACGCAGTATTTT
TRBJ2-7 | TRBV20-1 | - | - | CSAIQGNEQYF | TGCAGTGCCATCCAGGGGAACGAGCAGTACTTC
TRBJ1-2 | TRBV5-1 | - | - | CASSSPSSIGEGGYTF | TGCGCCAGCAGCTCCCCGAGCTCGATCGGTGAGGGCGGCTACACCTTC
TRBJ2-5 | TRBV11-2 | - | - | CASSQLYHEGTQYF | TGTGCCAGCAGCCAACTATACCACGAGGGGACCCAGTACTTC
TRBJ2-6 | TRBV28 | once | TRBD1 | CASSPPDRAGANVLTF | TGTGCCAGCAGTCCCCCGGACAGGGCCGGGGCCAACGTCCTGACTTTC